The 9 T cell receptor beta chains below all came from one sample that was sequenced in a study of regulatory T cells in long-lasting Graves disease. Sequencing libraries for TCR beta were prepared with iRepertoire HTBI primers and Arm-PCR of CDR3 regions. TCRdb redid the calling of the multiplex PCR reads with MiXCR, one entry per CDR3 protein. Among some 560,000 distinct CDR3 sequences listed, about 16% were seen once. As to time point: newly diagnosed GD, antithyroid drugs for less than 3 months. There was RNA extracted from PBMCs, and the TCR library was made from it. These data were also reused for a study on T cells in Graves' hyperthyroidism and ophthalmopathy.

The source was peripheral blood mononuclear cells (PBMCs), collected at new diagnosis, from a patient treated with antithyroid drugs. Receptor source: a middle-aged woman with Graves disease.

The gene calls are TRBV12-3 or TRBV12-4 and TRBJ2-3; TRBD2 aligns across 8 bases. V lost 5 bases to trimming and J lost 2 bases; unmatched junction nucleotides: 9. This CDR3 is 16 amino acids long. This CDR3 reads CASSPRGGGPTDTQYF. Here the CDR3 DNA reads TGTGCCAGCAGTCCCCGCGGCGGGGGGCCCACAGATACGCAGTATTTT.

This clonotype was detected a few times. A much larger clone sits a single nucleotide away, making a read error possible. The chain links TRBV11-2 to TRBJ1-1; D remains unclear. Germline CDR1 reads SGHAT; CDR2 reads FQNNGV. The CDR3 length is 17 residues. V gave up 4 bases and J gave up 1 base, with 19 bases separating them. The CDR3 sequence is CASSSLTDLRGNTEAFF. In nucleotides, the CDR3 is TGTGCCAGCAGCTCACTCACGGACCTCCGAGGGAACACTGAAGCTTTCTTT. The full variable domain, completed using reference TRBV11-2 and TRBJ1-1, is EAGVAQSPRYKIIEKRQSVAFWCNPISGHATLYWYQQILGQGPKLLIQFQNNGVVDDSQLPKDRFSAERLKGVDSTLKIQPAKLEDSAVYLCASSSLTDLRGNTEAFFGQGTRLTVV.

A note on this clonotype: Just one base apart from a much larger clone, this may be a read error. The V and J genes are TRBV3-1 and TRBJ2-5; maybe TRBD1 (5 bases). The closer fit of TRBJ2-1 to the DNA end suggests the J call may be wrong. The CDR3 runs to 16 residues. The V gene's germline CDR1 is LGHDT and CDR2 YNNKEL (reference sequence). CDR3: CTSSQPNLGQHNEQFF. In DNA, the CDR3 is TGTACCAGCAGCCAGCCCAACCTGGGGCAGCACAATGAGCAGTTCTTC.

This clonotype was detected a few times. This chain joins TRBV12-3 or TRBV12-4 and TRBJ2-1; 15 nucleotides agree with TRBD2. The V segment lost 5 bases and the J segment 0 bases; nucleotides outside the gene matches: 8. The CDR3 has 19 amino acids. CDR3: CASSPGTSGGPLSYNEQFF. The CDR3 DNA reads TGTGCCAGCAGTCCCGGGACTAGCGGGGGGCCCCTCTCCTACAATGAGCAGTTCTTC.

At least ten counts were recorded for this clonotype. The chain links TRBV3-1 to TRBJ1-1; the match to TRBD1 covers 7 bases. V gave up 4 bases and J gave up 11 bases; unmatched junction bases: 16. The germline V gene has CDR1 LGHDT and CDR2 YNNKEL (reference sequence). The CDR3 spans 15 residues. The CDR3 is CASSLPGGAGGGAFF. For the CDR3, the DNA is TGTGCCAGCAGCCTCCCCGGCGGGGCAGGGGGTGGTGCTTTCTTT.

This clonotype came up many times. The J gene is TRBJ1-5, the V gene TRBV13; perhaps TRBD1 as D (6 bases). The CDR3 sequence is 15 residues long. With 0 bases removed from V and 2 bases from J, the gap between germline ends came to 8 bases. The germline gives CDR1 PRHDT, CDR2 FYEKMQ (reference sequence). The CDR3 protein is CASSLGRGGNQPQHF. CDR3 coding DNA: TGTGCCAGCAGCTTAGGCAGGGGAGGCAATCAGCCCCAGCATTTT.

This clonotype was seen at least ten times. The chain carries TRBV3-1 and TRBJ2-1; D could derive from TRBD1 or TRBD2 (6 bases each). The V gene's germline CDR1 is LGHDT and CDR2 YNNKEL (reference sequence). V was pared by 4 bases and J by 5 bases, with 12 bases between. The CDR3 extends over 14 amino acids. This chain's CDR3 is CASSRGAPNNEQFF. CDR3 DNA: TGTGCCAGCAGCCGGGGGGCTCCGAACAATGAGCAGTTCTTC.

At least ten counts were recorded for this clonotype. This rearrangement joins TRBV5-1 to TRBJ2-7; D unresolved. Germline CDR1 is SGHRS and CDR2 is YFSETQ. V was pared by 4 bases and J by 3 bases, with 14 bases between. The CDR3 spans 14 residues. This CDR3 is CASSLLSPDYEQYF. In DNA form, the CDR3 reads TGCGCCAGCAGCCTCCTTTCCCCCGACTACGAGCAGTACTTC.

This clonotype was seen once. The chain recombines TRBV2 with TRBJ1-6, with D maybe TRBD1 (6 bases). Trimming removed 6 bases from V and 5 bases from J, with 14 bases in between. The germline V gene encodes CDR1 SNHLY and CDR2 FYNNEI. This CDR3 is 15 amino acids long. CDR3 protein: CASSEQGSHNSPLHF. The CDR3 bases are TGTGCCAGCAGCGAACAGGGATCCCATAATTCACCCCTCCACTTT.